This TCR beta chain was found in a study of immune characterization of retroperitoneal liposarcoma. MiXCR, run by TCRdb on the PCR reads, gives a single entry per CDR3 protein. The table includes about 12,000 distinct CDR3 sequences, approximately 25% detected once. Sequences were obtained from tumor tissue. This sequence originates from a female donor with retroperitoneal liposarcoma.

The DNA of the CDR3 is TGTGCCAGCAGTTCTTCTCCCTGGCACGGCTATGGCTACACCTTC. Protein sequence: CASSSSPWHGYGYTF. The V call is TRBV27, the J call TRBJ1-2; unclear D gene. The V end lost 4 bases, the J end lost 4 bases, and 16 bases lay between the germline ends. Germline-derived CDR1 and CDR2 are MNHEY and SMNVEV (reference sequence). This CDR3 has 15 amino acids.